The 20 T cell receptor beta chains reported below all come from one sample, sequenced in a study of cytomegalovirus exposure and HLA in healthy donors. It was with 60 Vbeta and 13 Jbeta primers that the PCR ran. Profiling relied on immunoSEQ multiplex PCR, and the TCRdb table lists in-frame clones only, not all of them. The sample consists of around 140,000 clones, roughly 80% of them appearing once. The sequenced sample was PBMCs. The receptors come from a woman between 25 and 40 years old in good health and CMV-seronegative.

The chain joins TRBV5-1 to TRBJ2-6; 7 bases match TRBD2. V was clipped by 4 bases and J by 1 base; unmatched bases: 11. The CDR3 totals 18 residues. From germline, CDR1 is SGHRS and CDR2 YFSETQ. CDR3 in amino acids: CASSPEFTGGSGANVLTF. CDR3 bases: TGCGCCAGCAGCCCTGAATTTACGGGGGGTTCTGGGGCCAACGTCCTGACTTTC.

A few counts support this clone. V gene TRBV4-2 combines with J gene TRBJ1-4, with TRBD1 as a possible D gene (6 bases). This CDR3 is built from 17 residues. V lost 0 bases and J lost 6, with 17 bases in between. CDR1 LGHNA and CDR2 YNFKEQ come from the germline V gene. The CDR3 spells CASSQDNASGDDEKLFF. The CDR3 DNA sequence: TGTGCCAGCAGCCAAGATAACGCTTCAGGGGACGATGAAAAACTGTTTTTT.

The chain couples TRBV10-3 to TRBJ2-5, with D tentatively TRBD2 (6 bases). The J call may be wrong; the DNA end is better matched by TRBJ2-7. The CDR3 extends over 13 amino acids. Germline CDR1 ENHRY, CDR2 SYGVKD. This chain's CDR3 is CAISEQEGHEQYF. DNA for the CDR3: TGTGCCATCAGTGAACAGGAGGGGCACGAGCAGTACTTC.

The chain employs TRBV6-6 and TRBJ1-2; 8 bases align to TRBD1. The CDR3 consists of 13 residues. The V segment lost 4 bases and the J segment 6 bases; nucleotides outside the gene matches: 4. The germline V gene encodes CDR1 MNHNY and CDR2 SVGAGI (reference sequence). The CDR3 DNA is TGTGCCAGCAGTTTTCAGGGGGCGAATGGCTACACCTTC. Amino acid sequence: CASSFQGANGYTF.

This chain uses TRBV5-8 with TRBJ2-7; 9 nucleotides agree with TRBD2. The CDR3 has 15 amino acids. The V and J ends lost 1 base and 6 bases, in that order; junction bases with no gene match: 8. In germline, CDR1 is SGHTS, CDR2 YDEGEE. Here the CDR3 DNA reads TGTGCCAGCAGCTTGCGGAGTAGCGGGAGCCTCGAGCAGTACTTC. As protein: CASSLRSSGSLEQYF.

The chain uses TRBV5-8 and TRBJ2-3; 8 bases agree with TRBD2. CDR3 length: 15 amino acids. Trimming at V came to 0 bases and at J to 3 bases, leaving 3 bases not matched to a gene. Germline values: CDR1 SGHTS, CDR2 YDEGEE. The CDR3 loop reads CASSLGSGSTDTQYF. CDR3 DNA: TGTGCCAGCAGCTTGGGCAGCGGGAGTACAGATACGCAGTATTTT.

The V call is TRBV10-3, the J call TRBJ2-7; a weak D match, TRBD2 (5 bases). Looked up from germline, CDR1 is ENHRY and CDR2 is SYGVKD. This CDR3 spans 10 amino acids. V dropped 8 bases and J dropped 6 bases, with 8 bases sitting between them. CDR3 sequence (DNA): TGTGCCATCGGGGAGAGCGAGCAGTACTTC. This sequence encodes CAIGESEQYF.

The V and J genes are TRBV7-8 and TRBJ2-7; tentatively, D is TRBD1 (5 bases). Trimming shortened V by 6 bases and J by 1 base, and 13 bases separated the two germline ends. The CDR3 is made up of 14 amino acids. Per the germline V gene, CDR1 is SGHVS and CDR2 is FQNEAQ. This CDR3 is CASRPTGASYEQYF. The CDR3 nucleotides are TGTGCCAGCAGACCAACAGGAGCGTCCTACGAGCAGTACTTC.

V usage is TRBV5-1 and J usage is TRBJ1-2, with D possibly TRBD1 on 6 matching bases. Germline assignment: CDR1 SGHRS and CDR2 YFSETQ. The CDR3 covers 13 residues. Trimming took off 4 bases at V and 6 bases at J, with 13 bases between the two ends. The CDR3 DNA is TGCGCCAGCAGCCCTGATACAGGGCATGGCTACACCTTC. Translated, it gives CASSPDTGHGYTF. The whole variable domain, remainder taken from reference TRBV5-1 and TRBJ1-2, is KAGVTQTPRYLIKTRGQQVTLSCSPISGHRSVSWYQQTPGQGLQFLFEYFSETQRNKGNFPGRFSGRQFSNSRSEMNVSTLELGDSALYLCASSPDTGHGYTFGSGTRLTVV.

This sequence joins TRBV6-1 and TRBJ2-3; no clear D. V gave up 6 bases and J gave up 3 bases, with 10 bases separating them. CDR1 is MNHNS, CDR2 SASEGT, per germline. The CDR3 runs to 13 residues. The DNA of the CDR3 is TGTGCCAGCAGCCCTACAGAGACAGATACGCAGTATTTT. It yields the protein CASSPTETDTQYF.

The chain has TRBV7-2 and TRBJ2-1; 8 bases are a match to TRBD2. The length of the CDR3 is 15 residues. CDR1 SGHTA and CDR2 FQGNSA come from the germline V gene. Trimming cost V 5 bases and J 4 bases; bases outside gene matches: 7. Here the CDR3 reads CASSDYGGGYNEQFF. CDR3 sequence (DNA): TGTGCCAGCAGCGATTACGGGGGGGGTTACAATGAGCAGTTCTTC.

The genes are TRBV5-1 and TRBJ2-7; TRBD1 matches 9 bases. Germline CDR1 and CDR2: SGHRS and YFSETQ. CDR3 size: 16 residues. Trimming at V came to 3 bases and at J to 0 bases, leaving 7 bases not matched to a gene. CDR3 protein: CASSSGQGSHSYEQYF. CDR3 DNA sequence: TGCGCCAGCAGCTCAGGACAGGGGTCCCACTCCTACGAGCAGTACTTC.

The rearrangement links TRBV30 to TRBJ2-7; 13 nucleotides align to TRBD2. From germline, CDR1 is GTSNPN and CDR2 SVGIG (reference sequence). The ends lost 3 bases at V and 3 bases at J; junction bases unmatched: 8. The CDR3 totals 16 residues. The CDR3 protein is CAWSETGLAGLYEQYF. CDR3 DNA sequence: TGTGCCTGGAGCGAGACGGGACTAGCGGGGCTCTACGAGCAGTACTTC.

This clone was counted only a few times. The CDR3 bases are TGCGCCAGCAGCGATCCGACAGGGAGAAGAGAAAAACTGTTTTTT. This translates into CASSDPTGRREKLFF. The chain is built from TRBV4-1 and TRBJ1-4; 7 bases match TRBD1. Germline V CDR1 and CDR2: MGHRA, YSYEKL. This CDR3 is 15 amino acids long. V dropped 5 bases and J dropped 8; count of bases not matched to a gene: 11.

The gene calls are TRBV6-5 and TRBJ2-3; 7 positions agree with TRBD1. Unmatched junction bases numbered 5, after V lost 2 bases and J lost 3 bases. The CDR3 covers 15 residues. The germline V gene encodes CDR1 MNHEY and CDR2 SVGAGI. The CDR3 sequence: CASSYQGRGTDTQYF. The DNA for the CDR3 is TGTGCCAGCAGTTACCAGGGCAGGGGGACAGATACGCAGTATTTT.

The genes are TRBV11-2 and TRBJ1-6; TRBD1 aligns across 8 bases. Germline V gene data show CDR1 as SGHAT and CDR2 as FQNNGV. The CDR3 has 16 residues. The trim removed 3 bases at V and 7 bases at J, leaving 8 bases unmatched. This CDR3 reads CASSFPLTGVNSPLHF. CDR3 nucleotides: TGTGCCAGCAGCTTTCCGTTGACAGGGGTAAATTCACCCCTCCACTTT.

The V and J genes are TRBV5-1 and TRBJ2-7; 11 positions agree with TRBD1. This CDR3 region has 20 residues. Germline-derived CDR1 and CDR2 are SGHRS and YFSETQ. Trimming cost V 3 bases and J 0 bases; bases outside gene matches: 17. The DNA for the CDR3 is TGCGCCAGCAGCTCTCGGGACAGGGGGTTTTACATCCCGAGCTCCTACGAGCAGTACTTC. Translated, it gives CASSSRDRGFYIPSSYEQYF.

CDR3 protein: CATRGGGYEQYF. The DNA of the CDR3 is TGTGCCACCCGCGGGGGGGGATACGAGCAGTACTTC. The gene calls are TRBV19 and TRBJ2-7, with 9 bases lining up with TRBD2. This CDR3 is 12 amino acids long. J gave up 4 bases and V 10 bases, and 5 bases lay outside the gene matches. Germline assignment: CDR1 LNHDA and CDR2 SQIVND (reference sequence).

This clone has a handful of counts. The rearrangement joins TRBV14 to TRBJ1-1; D remains ambiguous. Trimming removed 7 bases at V and 0 bases at J, with 12 bases between. Germline V gene data show CDR1 as SGHDN and CDR2 as FVKESK. The CDR3 is 14 residues long. CDR3 in amino acids: CASTRWAMNTEAFF. The DNA for the CDR3 is TGTGCCAGCACAAGATGGGCCATGAACACTGAAGCTTTCTTT.

In its sample, this clone was seen a few times. Other DNA sequences in the sample encode the same CDR3. J is TRBJ1-5 and V is TRBV28, with 8 bases matching TRBD1. With 5 bases clipped from V and 6 bases from J, the junction kept 24 bases outside the gene matches. The CDR3 sequence is 20 residues long. CDR1 is MDHEN, CDR2 SYDVKM, per germline. The CDR3 DNA reads as TGTGCCAGCAGTCGCCCCACAGGGGGTAGTTTTAGGATTCGGTTTCAGCCCCAGCATTTT. It encodes CASSRPTGGSFRIRFQPQHF.